The sequence of this T cell receptor (beta chain) was determined in a study of CD8 T cells in Susac syndrome. Each multiple sclerosis control was a treatment-naive patient with relapsing-remitting disease that was either stable or active. Reverse transcription of about 0.45 to 1 ug RNA was performed with random hexamers. TCRdb re-derived calls from the immunoSEQ multiplex PCR reads in MiXCR, one entry per CDR3 protein. There are 160,000 or so distinct CDR3 sequences in the sample; about 94% occur only once, and roughly 0.21% lies in the top ten. The study's findings and limits: That the number of individuals in its TCR sequencing and HLA analysis was relatively small was acknowledged by the study.

Worth noting for this clonotype: Its antigen is as yet unknown.

This clonotype was sampled from a human donor with multiple sclerosis. Sequencing input: CD8+ T cells from PBMCs.

The CDR3 DNA is TGTGCCACCAGCAGGGCACAGGGAATTAATCAGCCCCAGCATTTT. It translates to CATSRAQGINQPQHF. The rearrangement uses TRBV15 and TRBJ1-5; tentative D call: TRBD1 (6 bases). Deletions cut 3 bases from V and 4 bases from J, with 13 bases between. The CDR3 sequence is 15 residues long. CDR1 is LNHNV and CDR2 is YYDKDF in the germline V gene (reference sequence).